This T cell receptor (beta chain) was sequenced during a study of T cell repertoires and HLA-DP antigens. Sample label signifies: CD137+ CD4 T cells sorted after culture with HeLa expressing allogeneic HLA-DP. Stimulation used HeLa cells expressing transduced HLA-DPA1/DPB1, HLA-DM, invariant chain and CD80. After approximately 16 days, CD4+ cells were restimulated roughly 24 h with the same allogeneic DPB1. The PCR primers covered 54 TRBV and 13 TRBJ segments. The protocol was immunoSEQ multiplex PCR, while the TCRdb copy is restricted to in-frame clones and leaves out a portion. The table has 300 to 450 clones, about 66% seen once. In this sample, this clone is large. This receptor was identified in a young woman in good health and CMV-seronegative. Material: alloreactive CD137+ CD4+ T cells from cultured PBMCs. The subset is: CD137+ CD4+ cells sorted after about a day restimulation with the allogeneic HLA-DP-expressing HeLa cells.

The CDR3 region has the DNA TGTGCCAGCTCACCGGAGGTAGGGACCCTCCACTTT. Its protein is CASSPEVGTLHF. The chain recombines TRBV18 with TRBJ1-6; D remains unclear. Trimming left V 3 bases short and J 14 bases short, with 11 bases between. This CDR3 is built from 12 residues. Germline CDR1 KGHSH, CDR2 LQKENI.